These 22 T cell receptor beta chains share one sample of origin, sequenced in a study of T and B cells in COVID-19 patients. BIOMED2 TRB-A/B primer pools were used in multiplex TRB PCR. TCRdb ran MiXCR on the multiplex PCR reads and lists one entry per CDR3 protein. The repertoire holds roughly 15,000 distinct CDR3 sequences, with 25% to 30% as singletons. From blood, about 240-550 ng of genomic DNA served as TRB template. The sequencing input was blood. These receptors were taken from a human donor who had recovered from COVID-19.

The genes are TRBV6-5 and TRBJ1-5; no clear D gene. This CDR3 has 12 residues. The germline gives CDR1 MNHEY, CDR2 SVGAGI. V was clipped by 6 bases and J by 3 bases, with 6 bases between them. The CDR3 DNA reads TGTGCCAGCAGCTCATTCAATCAGCCCCAGCATTTT. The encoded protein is CASSSFNQPQHF.

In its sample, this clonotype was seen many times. The CDR3 region is CASRRLAGGADTQYF. CDR3 nucleotides: TGTGCCAGCAGACGACTAGCGGGAGGGGCAGATACGCAGTATTTT. The V and J genes are TRBV6-5 and TRBJ2-3; 14 bases map to TRBD2. V was pared by 6 bases and J by 4 bases, with 3 bases of the junction left unmatched. The CDR3 is 15 residues long. Looked up from germline, CDR1 is MNHEY and CDR2 is SVGAGI.

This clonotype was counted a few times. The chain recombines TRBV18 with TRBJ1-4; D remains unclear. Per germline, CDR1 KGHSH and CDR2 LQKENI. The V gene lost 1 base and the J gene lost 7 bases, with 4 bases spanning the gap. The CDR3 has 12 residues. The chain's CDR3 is CASSPQSEKLFF. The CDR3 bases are TGTGCCAGCTCACCACAGAGTGAAAAACTGTTTTTT.

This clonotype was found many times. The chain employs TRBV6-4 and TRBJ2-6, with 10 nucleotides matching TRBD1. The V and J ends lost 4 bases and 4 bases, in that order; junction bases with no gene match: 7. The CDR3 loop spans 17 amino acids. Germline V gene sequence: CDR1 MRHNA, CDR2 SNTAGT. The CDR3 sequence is CASSARQGASGANVLTF. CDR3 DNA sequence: TGTGCCAGCAGTGCGAGACAGGGGGCAAGCGGGGCCAACGTCCTGACTTTC.

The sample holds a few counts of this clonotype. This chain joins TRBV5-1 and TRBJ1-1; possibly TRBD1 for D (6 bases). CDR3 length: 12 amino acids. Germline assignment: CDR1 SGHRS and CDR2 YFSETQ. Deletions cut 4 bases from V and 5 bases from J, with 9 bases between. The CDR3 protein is CASSPGETEAFF. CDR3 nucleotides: TGCGCCAGCAGCCCAGGGGAGACTGAAGCTTTCTTT.

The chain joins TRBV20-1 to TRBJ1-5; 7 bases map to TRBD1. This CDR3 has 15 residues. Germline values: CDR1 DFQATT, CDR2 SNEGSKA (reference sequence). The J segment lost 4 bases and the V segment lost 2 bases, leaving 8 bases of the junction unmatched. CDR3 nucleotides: TGCAGTGCTAGATGGAGGGGGCAAGGGAATCAGCCCCAGCATTTT. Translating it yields CSARWRGQGNQPQHF.

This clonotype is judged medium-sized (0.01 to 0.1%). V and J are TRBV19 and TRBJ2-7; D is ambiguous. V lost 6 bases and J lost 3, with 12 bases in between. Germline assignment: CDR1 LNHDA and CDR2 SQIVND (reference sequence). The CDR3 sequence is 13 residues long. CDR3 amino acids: CASSLSRNYEQYF. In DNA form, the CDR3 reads TGTGCCAGTAGCCTGTCCAGGAACTACGAGCAGTACTTC. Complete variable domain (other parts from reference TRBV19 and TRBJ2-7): DGGITQSPKYLFRKEGQNVTLSCEQNLNHDAMYWYRQDPGQGLRLIYYSQIVNDFQKGDIAEGYSVSREKKESFPLTVTSAQKNPTAFYLCASSLSRNYEQYFGPGTRLTVT.

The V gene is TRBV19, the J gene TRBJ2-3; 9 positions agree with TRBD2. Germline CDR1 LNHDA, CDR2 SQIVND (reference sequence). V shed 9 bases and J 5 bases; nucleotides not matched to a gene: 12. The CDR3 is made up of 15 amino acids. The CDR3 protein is CASSLVGSGGDTQYF. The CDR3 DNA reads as TGTGCCAGCAGCTTAGTCGGTAGCGGGGGAGATACGCAGTATTTT.

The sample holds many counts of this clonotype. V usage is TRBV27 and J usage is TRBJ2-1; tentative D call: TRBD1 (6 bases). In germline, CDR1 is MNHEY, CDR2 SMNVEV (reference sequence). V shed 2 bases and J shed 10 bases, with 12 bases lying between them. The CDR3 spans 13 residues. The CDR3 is CASSLVGTIEQFF. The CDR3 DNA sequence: TGTGCCAGCAGTTTAGTGGGGACAATCGAGCAGTTCTTC.

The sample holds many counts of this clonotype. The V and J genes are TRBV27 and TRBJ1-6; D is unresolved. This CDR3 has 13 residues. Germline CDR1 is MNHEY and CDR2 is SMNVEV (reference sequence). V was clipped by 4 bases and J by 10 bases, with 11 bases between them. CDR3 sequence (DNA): TGTGCCAGCAGTTCCGGGGTGAGCTCACCCCTCCACTTT. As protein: CASSSGVSSPLHF.

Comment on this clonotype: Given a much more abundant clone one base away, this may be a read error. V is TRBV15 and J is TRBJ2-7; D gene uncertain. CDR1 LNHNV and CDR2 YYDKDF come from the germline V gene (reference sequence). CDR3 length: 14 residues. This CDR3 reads CATMKTGLPYKQYF. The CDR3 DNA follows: TGTGCCACCATGAAGACTGGGTTACCCTACAAGCAGTACTTC. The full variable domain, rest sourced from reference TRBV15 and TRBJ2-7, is DAMVIQNPRYQVTQFGKPVTLSCSQTLNHNVMYWYQQKSSQAPKLLFHYYDKDFNNEADTPDNFQSRRPNTSFCFLDIRSPGLGDTAMYLCATMKTGLPYKQYFGPGTRLTVT.

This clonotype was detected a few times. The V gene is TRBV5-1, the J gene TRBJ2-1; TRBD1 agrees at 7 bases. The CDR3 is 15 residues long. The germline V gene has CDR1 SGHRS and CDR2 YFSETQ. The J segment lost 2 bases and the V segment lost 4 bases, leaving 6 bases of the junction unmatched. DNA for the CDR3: TGCGCCAGCAGCGTGTCCGGGACAGCCTACAATGAGCAGTTCTTC. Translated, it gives CASSVSGTAYNEQFF.

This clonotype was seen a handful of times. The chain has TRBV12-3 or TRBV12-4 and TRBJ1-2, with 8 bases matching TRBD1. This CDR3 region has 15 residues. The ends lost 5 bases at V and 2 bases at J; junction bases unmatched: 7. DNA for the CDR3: TGTGCCAGCAGTACTCGGACAGGGCGAAACTATGGCTACACCTTC. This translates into CASSTRTGRNYGYTF.

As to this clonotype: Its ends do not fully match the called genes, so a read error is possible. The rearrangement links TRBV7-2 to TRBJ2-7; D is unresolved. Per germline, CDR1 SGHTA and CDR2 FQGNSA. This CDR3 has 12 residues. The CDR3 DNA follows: TGTGCCAGCAGCCACCCCTCCAACGAGCAGTACTTC. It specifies CASSHPSNEQYF. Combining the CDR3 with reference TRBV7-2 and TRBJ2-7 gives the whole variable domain GAGVSQSPSNKVTEKGKDVELRCDPISGHTALYWYRQSLGQGLEFLIYFQGNSAPDKSGLPSDRFSAERTGGSVSTLTIQRTQQEDSAVYLCASSHPSNEQYFGPGTRLTVT.

Here the CDR3 reads CASSQGTGASSGANVLTF. CDR3 coding DNA: TGTGCCAGCAGCCAGGGGACAGGGGCGAGCTCTGGGGCCAACGTCCTGACTTTC. The chain links TRBV7-9 to TRBJ2-6; 10 bases map to TRBD1. The CDR3 sequence is 18 residues long. J gave up 0 bases and V 5 bases, and 7 bases lay outside the gene matches. Per germline, CDR1 SEHNR and CDR2 FQNEAQ (reference sequence).

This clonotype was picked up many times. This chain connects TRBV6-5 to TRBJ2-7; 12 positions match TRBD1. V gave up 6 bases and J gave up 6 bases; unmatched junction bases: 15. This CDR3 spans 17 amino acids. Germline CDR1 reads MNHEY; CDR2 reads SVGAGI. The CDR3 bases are TGTGCCAGCAGACCTTTGGGTCTCCGGGACAGGGGGCGCGAGCAGTACTTC. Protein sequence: CASRPLGLRDRGREQYF.

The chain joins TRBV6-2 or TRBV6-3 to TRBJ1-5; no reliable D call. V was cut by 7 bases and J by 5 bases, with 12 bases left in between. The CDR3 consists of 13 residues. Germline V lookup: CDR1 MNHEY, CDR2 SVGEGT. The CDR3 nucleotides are TGTGCCAGCACTCTACGGGGATATCAGCCCCAGCATTTT. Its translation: CASTLRGYQPQHF.

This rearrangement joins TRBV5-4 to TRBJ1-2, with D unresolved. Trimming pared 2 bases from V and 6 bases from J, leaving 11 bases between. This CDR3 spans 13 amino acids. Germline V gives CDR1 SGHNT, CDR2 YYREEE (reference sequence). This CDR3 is CASSLTSENGYTF. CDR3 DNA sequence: TGTGCCAGCAGCTTAACATCGGAAAATGGCTACACCTTC.

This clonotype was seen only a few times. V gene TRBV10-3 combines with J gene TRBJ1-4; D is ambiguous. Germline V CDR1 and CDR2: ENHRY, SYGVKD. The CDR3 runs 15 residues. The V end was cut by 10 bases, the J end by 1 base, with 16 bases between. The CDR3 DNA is TGTGCCACCTCCGATCGACTCCGAACTAATGAAAAACTGTTTTTT. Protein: CATSDRLRTNEKLFF.

CDR3 bases: TGTGCCAGCAGTCGAGACAGTTCTCGAAACACCATATATTTT. Its translation is CASSRDSSRNTIYF. J is TRBJ1-3 and V is TRBV6-5, with D possibly being TRBD1 (5 bases). CDR3 length equals 14 residues. Between the trimmed V and J ends, which lost 5 bases and 5 bases, there was a span of 13 bases. The germline CDR1 and CDR2 sequences are MNHEY and SVGAGI.

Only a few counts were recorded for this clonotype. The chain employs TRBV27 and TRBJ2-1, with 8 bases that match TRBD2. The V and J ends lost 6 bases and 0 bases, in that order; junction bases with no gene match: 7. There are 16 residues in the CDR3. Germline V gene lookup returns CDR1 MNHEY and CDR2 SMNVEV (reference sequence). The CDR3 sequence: CASSELAEVSYNEQFF. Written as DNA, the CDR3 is TGTGCCAGCAGCGAACTAGCGGAGGTCTCCTACAATGAGCAGTTCTTC.

This CDR3 reads CASSWDTRVSVEQYF. Written as DNA, the CDR3 is TGTGCCAGCAGCTGGGACACCCGCGTCTCGGTCGAGCAGTACTTC. This sequence joins TRBV7-2 and TRBJ2-7; perhaps TRBD1 as D (6 bases). V was clipped by 4 bases and J by 6 bases, with 19 bases between them. Germline-derived CDR1 and CDR2 are SGHTA and FQGNSA. There are 15 residues in the CDR3.